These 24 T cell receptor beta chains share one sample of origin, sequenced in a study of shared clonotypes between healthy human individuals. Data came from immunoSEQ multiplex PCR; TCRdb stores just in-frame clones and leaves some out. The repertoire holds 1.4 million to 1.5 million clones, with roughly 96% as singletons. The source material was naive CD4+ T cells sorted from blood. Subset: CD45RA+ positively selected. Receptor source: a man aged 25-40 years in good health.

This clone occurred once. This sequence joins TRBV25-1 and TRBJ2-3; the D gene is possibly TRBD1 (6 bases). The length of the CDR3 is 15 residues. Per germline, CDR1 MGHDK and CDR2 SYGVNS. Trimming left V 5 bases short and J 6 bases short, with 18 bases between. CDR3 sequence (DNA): TGTGCCAGCAGTTCGCGAGGGGGTCGACGGGATACGCAGTATTTT. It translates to CASSSRGGRRDTQYF.

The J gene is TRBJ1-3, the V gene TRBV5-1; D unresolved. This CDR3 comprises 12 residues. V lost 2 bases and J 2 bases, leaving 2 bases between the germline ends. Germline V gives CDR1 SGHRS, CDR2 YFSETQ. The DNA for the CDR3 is TGCGCCAGCAGCTTCCCTGGAAACACCATATATTTT. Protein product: CASSFPGNTIYF.

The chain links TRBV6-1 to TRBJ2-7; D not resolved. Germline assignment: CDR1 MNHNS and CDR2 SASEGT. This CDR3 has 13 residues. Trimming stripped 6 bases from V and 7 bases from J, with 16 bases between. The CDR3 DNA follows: TGTGCCAGCAGCCCCTTCTGGCGGTTGGAGCAGTACTTC. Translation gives CASSPFWRLEQYF.

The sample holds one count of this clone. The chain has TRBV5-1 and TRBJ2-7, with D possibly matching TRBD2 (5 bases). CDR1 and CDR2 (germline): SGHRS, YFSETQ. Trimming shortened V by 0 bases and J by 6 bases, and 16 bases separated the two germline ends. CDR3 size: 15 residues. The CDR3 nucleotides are TGCGCCAGCAGCTTGGAAGCGACTACCCTACGCGAGCAGTACTTC. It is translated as CASSLEATTLREQYF.

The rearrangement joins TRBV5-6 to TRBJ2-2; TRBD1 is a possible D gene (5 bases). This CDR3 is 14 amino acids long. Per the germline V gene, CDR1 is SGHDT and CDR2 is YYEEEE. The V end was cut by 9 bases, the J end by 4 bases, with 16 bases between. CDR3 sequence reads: CATRRDSVTGELFF. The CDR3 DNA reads TGTGCCACGCGCAGGGATTCGGTCACCGGGGAGCTGTTTTTT.

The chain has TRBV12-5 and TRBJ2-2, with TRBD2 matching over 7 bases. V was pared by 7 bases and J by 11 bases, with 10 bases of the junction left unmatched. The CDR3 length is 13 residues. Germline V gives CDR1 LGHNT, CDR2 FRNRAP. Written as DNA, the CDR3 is TGTGCTAGTGCCTTAGGAGGCGGGAGAGAGCTGTTTTTT. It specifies CASALGGGRELFF.

The CDR3 sequence is CASSYPTGWLQPQHF. The CDR3, as DNA: TGTGCCAGCAGTTATCCAACAGGGTGGCTTCAGCCCCAGCATTTT. The chain combines TRBV6-6 with TRBJ1-5, with D perhaps matching TRBD1 (6 bases). The germline gives CDR1 MNHNY, CDR2 SVGAGI (reference sequence). V lost 3 bases and J lost 6, with 15 bases in between. This CDR3 spans 15 amino acids.

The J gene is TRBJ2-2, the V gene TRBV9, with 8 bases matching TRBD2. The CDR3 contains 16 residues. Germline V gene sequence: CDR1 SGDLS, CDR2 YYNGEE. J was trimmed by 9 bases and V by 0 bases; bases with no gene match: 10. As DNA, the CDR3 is TGTGCCAGCAGCGTAGTCACGGGACTAGACGTTCGGGAGCTGTTTTTT. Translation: CASSVVTGLDVRELFF.

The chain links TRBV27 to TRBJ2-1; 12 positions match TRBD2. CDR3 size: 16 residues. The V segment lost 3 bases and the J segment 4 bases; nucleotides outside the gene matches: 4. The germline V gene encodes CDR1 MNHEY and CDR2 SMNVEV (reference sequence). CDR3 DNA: TGTGCCAGCAGTTTTCTAGCGGGAGGGACATACAATGAGCAGTTCTTC. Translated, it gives CASSFLAGGTYNEQFF.

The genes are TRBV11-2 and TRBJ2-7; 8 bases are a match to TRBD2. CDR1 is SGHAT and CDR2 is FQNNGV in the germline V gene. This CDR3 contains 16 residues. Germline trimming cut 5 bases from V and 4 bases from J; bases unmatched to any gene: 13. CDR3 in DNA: TGTGCCAGCAGCCACAGGACTAGCCGGGCTTTTTACGAGCAGTACTTC. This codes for CASSHRTSRAFYEQYF.

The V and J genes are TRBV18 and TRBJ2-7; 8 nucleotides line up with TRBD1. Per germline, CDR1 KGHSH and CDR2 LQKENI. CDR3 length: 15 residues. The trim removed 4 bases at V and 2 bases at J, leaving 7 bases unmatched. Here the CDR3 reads CASSLTGEATYEQYF. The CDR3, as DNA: TGTGCCAGCTCACTGACAGGGGAGGCGACCTACGAGCAGTACTTC.

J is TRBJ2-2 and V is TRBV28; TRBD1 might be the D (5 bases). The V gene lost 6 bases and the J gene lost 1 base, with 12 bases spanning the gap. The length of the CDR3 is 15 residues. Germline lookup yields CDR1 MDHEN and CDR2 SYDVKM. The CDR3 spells CASSPGSRNTGELFF. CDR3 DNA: TGTGCCAGCAGCCCAGGGTCTAGGAACACCGGGGAGCTGTTTTTT.

CDR3 in amino acids: CASTRLSDEQYF. CDR3 DNA sequence: TGTGCCAGCACGAGGCTCTCGGACGAGCAGTACTTC. V and J are TRBV7-9 and TRBJ2-7; unclear D gene. Per the germline V gene, CDR1 is SEHNR and CDR2 is FQNEAQ (reference sequence). The CDR3 covers 12 residues. Trimming removed 7 bases from V and 5 bases from J, with 12 bases in between.

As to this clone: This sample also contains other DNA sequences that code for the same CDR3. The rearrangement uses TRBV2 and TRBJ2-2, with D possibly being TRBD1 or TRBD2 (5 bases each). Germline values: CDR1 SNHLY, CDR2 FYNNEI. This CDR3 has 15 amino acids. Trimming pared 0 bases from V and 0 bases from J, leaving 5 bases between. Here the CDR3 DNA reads TGTGCCAGCAGTGAAGCGGGACCGAACACCGGGGAGCTGTTTTTT. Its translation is CASSEAGPNTGELFF. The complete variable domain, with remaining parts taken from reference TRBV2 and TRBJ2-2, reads EPEVTQTPSHQVTQMGQEVILRCVPISNHLYFYWYRQILGQKVEFLVSFYNNEISEKSEIFDDQFSVERPDGSNFTLKIRSTKLEDSAMYFCASSEAGPNTGELFFGEGSRLTVL.

The CDR3 bases are TGTGCCAGCAGTGGGAGTTTAGGGGGAAATGGCTACACCTTC. Amino acids: CASSGSLGGNGYTF. J is TRBJ1-2 and V is TRBV2, with a possible D match to TRBD1 (6 bases). The germline V gene encodes CDR1 SNHLY and CDR2 FYNNEI. This CDR3 spans 14 amino acids. V lost 4 bases and J lost 6, with 15 bases in between.

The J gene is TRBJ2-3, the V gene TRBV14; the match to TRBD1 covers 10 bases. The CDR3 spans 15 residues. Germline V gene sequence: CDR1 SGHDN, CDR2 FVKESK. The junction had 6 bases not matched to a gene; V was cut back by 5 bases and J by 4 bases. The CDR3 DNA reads TGTGCCAGCAGCAACCGGGACAGGGGCGCAGATACGCAGTATTTT. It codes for CASSNRDRGADTQYF.

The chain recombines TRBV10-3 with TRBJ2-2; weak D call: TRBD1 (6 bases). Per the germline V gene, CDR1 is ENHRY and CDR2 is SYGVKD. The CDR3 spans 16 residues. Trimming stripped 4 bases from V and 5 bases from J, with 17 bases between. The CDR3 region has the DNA TGTGCCATCAGTGGGGGGCCTAGCCGAATAACCGGGGAGCTGTTTTTT. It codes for CAISGGPSRITGELFF.

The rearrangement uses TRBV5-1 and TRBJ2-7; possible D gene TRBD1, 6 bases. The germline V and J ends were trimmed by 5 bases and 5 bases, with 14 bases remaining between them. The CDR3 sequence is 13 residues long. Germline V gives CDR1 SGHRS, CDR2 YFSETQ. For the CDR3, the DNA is TGCGCCAGCAGATCACAGGGTTTGCACGAGCAGTACTTC. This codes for CASRSQGLHEQYF. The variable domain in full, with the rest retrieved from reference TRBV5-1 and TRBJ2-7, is KAGVTQTPRYLIKTRGQQVTLSCSPISGHRSVSWYQQTPGQGLQFLFEYFSETQRNKGNFPGRFSGRQFSNSRSEMNVSTLELGDSALYLCASRSQGLHEQYFGPGTRLTVT.

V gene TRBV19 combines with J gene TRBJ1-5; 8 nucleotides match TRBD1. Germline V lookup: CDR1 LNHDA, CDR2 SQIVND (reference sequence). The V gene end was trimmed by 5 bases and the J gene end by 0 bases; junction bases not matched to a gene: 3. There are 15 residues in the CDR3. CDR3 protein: CASSWGQDSNQPQHF. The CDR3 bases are TGTGCCAGTAGTTGGGGACAGGATAGCAATCAGCCCCAGCATTTT.

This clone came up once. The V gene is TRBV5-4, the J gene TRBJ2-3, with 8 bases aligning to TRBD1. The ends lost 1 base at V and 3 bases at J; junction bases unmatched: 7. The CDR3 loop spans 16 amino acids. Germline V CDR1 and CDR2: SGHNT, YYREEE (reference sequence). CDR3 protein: CASSLYQGAATDTQYF. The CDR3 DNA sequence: TGTGCCAGCAGCTTGTATCAGGGGGCCGCAACAGATACGCAGTATTTT.

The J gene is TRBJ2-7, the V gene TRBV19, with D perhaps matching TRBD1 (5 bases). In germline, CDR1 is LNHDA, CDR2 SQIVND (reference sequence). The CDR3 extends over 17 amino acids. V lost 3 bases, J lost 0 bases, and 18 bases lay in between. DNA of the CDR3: TGTGCCAGTAGTATCCGAGACAGCCCGATCCACTCCTACGAGCAGTACTTC. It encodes CASSIRDSPIHSYEQYF.

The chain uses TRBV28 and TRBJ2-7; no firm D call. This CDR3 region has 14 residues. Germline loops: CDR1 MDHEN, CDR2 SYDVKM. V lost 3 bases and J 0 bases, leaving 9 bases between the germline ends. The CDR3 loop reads CASSLSTFSYEQYF. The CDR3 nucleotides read TGTGCCAGCAGTTTGTCTACATTCTCCTACGAGCAGTACTTC.

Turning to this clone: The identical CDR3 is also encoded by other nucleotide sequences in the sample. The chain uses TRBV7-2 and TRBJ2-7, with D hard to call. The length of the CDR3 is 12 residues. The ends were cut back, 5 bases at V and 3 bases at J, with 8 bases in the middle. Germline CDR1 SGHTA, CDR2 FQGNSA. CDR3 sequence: CASSTDHYEQYF. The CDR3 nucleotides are TGTGCCAGCAGCACAGACCACTACGAGCAGTACTTC.

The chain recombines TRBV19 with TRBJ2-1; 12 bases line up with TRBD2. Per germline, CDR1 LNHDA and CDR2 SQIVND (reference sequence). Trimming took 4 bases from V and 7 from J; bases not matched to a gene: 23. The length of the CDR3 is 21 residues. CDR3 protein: CASSTSLSSILAGGPRNEQFF. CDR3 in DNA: TGTGCCAGTAGTACATCTCTCTCCTCCATCCTAGCGGGAGGGCCTAGAAATGAGCAGTTCTTC.